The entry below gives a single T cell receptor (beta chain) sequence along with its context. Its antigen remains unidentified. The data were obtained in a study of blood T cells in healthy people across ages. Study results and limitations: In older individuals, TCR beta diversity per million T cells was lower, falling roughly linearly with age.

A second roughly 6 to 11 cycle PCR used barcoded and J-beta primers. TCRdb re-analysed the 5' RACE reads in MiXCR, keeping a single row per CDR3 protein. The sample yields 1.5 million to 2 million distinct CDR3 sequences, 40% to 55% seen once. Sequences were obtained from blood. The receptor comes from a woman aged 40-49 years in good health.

The CDR3 DNA is TGTGCCAGCAGTCGTAGTCCTGTTTACGAGCAGTACTTC. It translates to CASSRSPVYEQYF. The chain couples TRBV6-2 or TRBV6-3 to TRBJ2-7, with unresolved D. The CDR3 has 13 residues. Trimming pared 5 bases from V and 4 bases from J, leaving 12 bases between. Germline V gene data show CDR1 as MNHEY and CDR2 as SVGEGT.